This TCR beta chain was observed in a study of OX40 agonist ivuxolimab in advanced cancers. Study-wide context: Given to patients was ivuxolimab, an agonistic anti-OX40 (CD134) antibody. Regarding the study as a whole: There were, on average, more expanded clones in CD8+ T cells than in CD4+.

A note on this clone: What it recognizes is unknown.

The protocol was immunoSEQ multiplex PCR, while the TCRdb copy is restricted to in-frame clones and leaves out a portion. The repertoire holds 130,000 or so clones, with 85% to 95% as singletons. V shed 9 bases, J shed 6 bases, and the junction held 11 bases outside the gene matches. CDR3 length: 14 amino acids. In germline, CDR1 is MNHEY, CDR2 SVGAGI. The chain couples TRBV6-5 to TRBJ1-1; the match to TRBD1 covers 9 bases. The TCR originated in an adult with an advanced solid tumor such as melanoma, head and neck, liver or kidney cancer. The material was CD4+ or CD8+ T cells sorted from blood, obtained in a trial of the OX40 agonist ivuxolimab. CDR3 nucleotides: TGTGCCAGATCACAGGGGGCACCTCCCCCTGAAGCTTTCTTT. As protein: CARSQGAPPPEAFF.